One and the same sample provided the 5 T cell receptor beta chains below, sequenced in a study of T cell responses to AZD1222 COVID-19 vaccine. Data came from immunoSEQ multiplex PCR; TCRdb stores just in-frame clones and leaves some out. Among around 79,000 clones listed, around nine tenths were seen once. The sequencing used peripheral blood, collected on day 0 of AZD1222 vaccination. Receptor source: an adult in good health.

The chain uses TRBV30 and TRBJ1-1; D is undetermined. The V end lost 3 bases, the J end lost 1 base, and 9 bases lay between the germline ends. There are 13 residues in the CDR3. CDR1 is GTSNPN and CDR2 is SVGIG in the germline V gene (reference sequence). The CDR3 protein is CAWRFGENTEAFF. The CDR3 nucleotides are TGTGCCTGGAGATTTGGAGAGAACACTGAAGCTTTCTTT.

This clone appeared a single time. The chain links TRBV7-6 to TRBJ1-1; 8 positions match TRBD1. V lost 6 bases to trimming and J lost 1 base; unmatched junction nucleotides: 7. The CDR3 is 15 residues long. Germline V gene sequence: CDR1 SGHVS, CDR2 FNYEAQ. The CDR3 nucleotides read TGTGCCAGCAGTTTTGACAGGGGATCGAACACTGAAGCTTTCTTT. This sequence encodes CASSFDRGSNTEAFF. Looking up the rest from reference TRBV7-6 and TRBJ1-1 gives the full variable domain: GAGVSQSPRYKVTKRGQDVALRCDPISGHVSLYWYRQALGQGPEFLTYFNYEAQQDKSGLPNDRFSAERPEGSISTLTIQRTEQRDSAMYRCASSFDRGSNTEAFFGQGTRLTVV.

The chain employs TRBV5-1 and TRBJ1-6, with D uncertain. V dropped 4 bases and J dropped 4 bases, with 18 bases sitting between them. The CDR3 sequence is 17 residues long. Per germline, CDR1 SGHRS and CDR2 YFSETQ. The CDR3 DNA reads as TGCGCCAGCAGCGCTGGAGTAGGAAGTCGATATAATTCACCCCTCCACTTT. Its translation is CASSAGVGSRYNSPLHF.

As to this clone: The junction differs from germline at one of its ends, possibly a read error. The chain couples TRBV23-1 to TRBJ1-3; no clear D. TRBV23-1 is noted as an ORF with a role that remains uncertain. The CDR3 contains 14 residues. For the CDR3, the DNA is TGCGCCAGCAGTCCCTTACGGCATGGATACACCATATATTTT. It yields the protein CASSPLRHGYTIYF.

This clone has just one count. CDR3 amino acids: CASRSRDAGTGELFF. CDR3 DNA: TGTGCCAGCAGATCCCGGGACGCAGGCACCGGGGAGCTGTTTTTT. This chain joins TRBV7-9 and TRBJ2-2; D might be TRBD1 or TRBD2, each matching 5 bases. V was cut by 6 bases and J by 4 bases, with 15 bases left in between. This CDR3 comprises 15 residues. Germline V gene sequence: CDR1 SEHNR, CDR2 FQNEAQ (reference sequence).